This entry lists 3 T cell receptor beta chains sequenced from one sample in a study of PD-L1 blockade in urothelial cancer. Sequencing used immunoSEQ multiplex PCR; TCRdb keeps in-frame clones, though not all of them. The sample consists of 15,000 to 20,000 clones, about 85% of them appearing once. Time point given: peripheral blood 6 weeks after treatment start. The material was PBMCs, obtained around atezolizumab (anti-PD-L1) treatment. These receptors all come from a man aged 45-65 years with urothelial cancer.

This clone was seen a handful of times. The rearrangement joins TRBV27 to TRBJ2-1, with D possibly being TRBD2 (5 bases). The CDR3 has 15 amino acids. V lost 5 bases, J lost 4 bases, and 15 bases lay in between. Germline CDR1 reads MNHEY; CDR2 reads SMNVEV (reference sequence). The chain's CDR3 is CASSPPGIVYNEQFF. CDR3 in DNA: TGTGCCAGCAGTCCTCCCGGGATAGTATACAATGAGCAGTTCTTC.

The rearrangement uses TRBV2 and TRBJ1-5, with D tentatively TRBD1 (5 bases). The CDR3 contains 14 residues. The germline CDR1 and CDR2 sequences are SNHLY and FYNNEI. V was shortened by 7 bases and J by 1 base, with 11 bases between the two germline ends. Written as DNA, the CDR3 is TGTGCCAGCAAATGGGACTCCAGCAATCAGCCCCAGCATTTT. Translation: CASKWDSSNQPQHF. The variable domain in full, completed from reference TRBV2 and TRBJ1-5, reads EPEVTQTPSHQVTQMGQEVILRCVPISNHLYFYWYRQILGQKVEFLVSFYNNEISEKSEIFDDQFSVERPDGSNFTLKIRSTKLEDSAMYFCASKWDSSNQPQHFGDGTRLSIL.

The chain's CDR3 is CASTIKPPPTSGAQFF. The CDR3 DNA reads as TGTGCCAGCACCATAAAGCCCCCTCCAACTAGCGGGGCTCAGTTCTTC. The chain recombines TRBV7-2 with TRBJ2-1; 10 bases are a match to TRBD2. The V gene's germline CDR1 is SGHTA and CDR2 FQGNSA. There are 16 residues in the CDR3. V trimming: 7 bases; J trimming: 13 bases; junction bases outside the gene matches: 19.